A selection of T cell receptor beta chains follows, all from one sample in a study of T cell responses to AZD1222 COVID-19 vaccine. Only in-frame clones appear in the TCRdb table, and some are missing; sequencing was by immunoSEQ multiplex PCR. The profile shows some 80,000 clones, roughly 80% of them singletons. Sequences were derived from peripheral blood, sampled 28 days after the second dose of the MenACWY control vaccine. The source of these receptors is an adult who received the MenACWY meningococcal vaccine as a control. CDR3s include the opening cysteine and the closing phenylalanine or tryptophan. D genes are given only for firm matches. Some rows have no size entry. The others give once, few or many, or a class for an expanded clone.

size	V	J	D	CDR3	DNA
few	TRBV12-5	TRBJ1-5	.	CASGLVPGNQPQHF	TGTGCTAGTGGTTTGGTCCCGGGCAATCAGCCCCAGCATTTT
.	TRBV5-1	TRBJ1-1	.	CASSLSANTEAFF	TGCGCCAGCAGCTTGTCCGCGAACACTGAAGCTTTCTTT
.	TRBV7-9	TRBJ1-1	.	CASSPSGSSEAFF	TGTGCCAGCAGCCCGTCAGGGTCCAGTGAAGCTTTCTTT
.	TRBV6-1	TRBJ2-7	.	CASSEHDSLLSEQYF	TGTGCCAGCAGTGAACACGATTCCCTTCTGAGTGAGCAGTACTTC
few	TRBV6-1	TRBJ2-7	.	CASSEGPAGYEQYF	TGTGCCAGCAGCGAAGGGCCGGCGGGGTACGAGCAGTACTTC
.	TRBV7-2	TRBJ2-4	.	CASSSPGLLAKNIQYF	TGTGCCAGCAGCTCTCCGGGGCTCTTAGCCAAAAACATTCAGTACTTC
few	TRBV28	TRBJ1-2	.	CASSLWTGRGGYTF	TGTGCCAGCAGTTTATGGACAGGCCGAGGGGGCTACACCTTC
few	TRBV27	TRBJ1-1	.	CASSSRPGEAFF	TGTGCCAGCAGTAGCCGTCCCGGGGAAGCTTTCTTT
few	TRBV19	TRBJ1-4	.	CASRLGGTQGEKLFF	TGTGCCAGTCGGTTAGGAGGGACCCAGGGTGAAAAACTGTTTTTT
once	TRBV9	TRBJ1-2	.	CASSVAPSGGYGYTF	TGTGCCAGCAGCGTAGCTCCCAGCGGTGGCTATGGCTACACCTTC
.	TRBV19	TRBJ2-6	.	CATSREWANVLTF	TGTGCCACCTCCAGGGAATGGGCCAACGTCCTGACTTTC
.	TRBV6-5	TRBJ1-2	.	CASSVEPYGYTF	TGTGCCAGCAGCGTAGAACCGTATGGCTACACCTTC
.	TRBV12-3/TRBV12-4	TRBJ1-1	.	CASSTGQINEAFF	TGTGCCAGCAGTACTGGGCAGATTAACGAAGCTTTCTTT
.	TRBV19	TRBJ2-2	.	CASSPLTSFGELFF	TGTGCCAGTAGTCCCCTGACTAGTTTCGGGGAGCTGTTTTTT
few	TRBV2	TRBJ1-1	.	CASREGTRFKDTEAFF	TGTGCCAGCAGAGAGGGGACTCGGTTTAAAGACACTGAAGCTTTCTTT
.	TRBV7-2	TRBJ2-3	TRBD2	CASSLNPSGATDTQYF	TGTGCCAGCAGCTTAAACCCTAGCGGAGCCACAGATACGCAGTATTTT
.	TRBV14	TRBJ1-1	TRBD1	CASSPYRTGNTEAFF	TGTGCCAGCAGCCCCTACAGGACAGGGAACACTGAAGCTTTCTTT
.	TRBV6-1	TRBJ1-2	.	CASSDEVGGLRNYGYTF	TGTGCCAGCAGTGATGAAGTCGGGGGGTTGAGAAACTATGGCTACACCTTC
.	TRBV27	TRBJ1-1	TRBD1	CASIGLGQGHTEAFF	TGTGCCAGCATTGGGCTAGGACAGGGTCACACTGAAGCTTTCTTT
.	TRBV3-1/TRBV3-2	TRBJ2-2	.	CASSQVTGELFF	TGTGCCAGCAGCCAAGTAACGGGGGAGCTGTTTTTT
.	TRBV19	TRBJ1-2	.	CASSKRQLNYGYTF	TGTGCCAGTAGCAAAAGACAGTTGAACTATGGCTACACCTTC
few	TRBV6-5	TRBJ1-6	TRBD1	CASSHRGSPLHF	TGTGCCAGCAGCCACAGGGGATCACCCCTCCACTTT
.	TRBV2	TRBJ2-7	TRBD2	CASALYSGGLYEQYF	TGTGCCAGCGCTCTCTATAGCGGGGGCCTCTACGAGCAGTACTTC
few	TRBV7-9	TRBJ2-1	.	CASRESGKPYNEQFF	TGTGCCAGCAGGGAGAGTGGGAAGCCGTACAATGAGCAGTTCTTC
few	TRBV5-1	TRBJ2-1	.	CASSIGSWGSYNEQFF	TGCGCCAGCAGCATTGGGAGTTGGGGCTCCTACAATGAGCAGTTCTTC
few	TRBV9	TRBJ2-7	TRBD2	CASSVSRGGGSGEQYF	TGTGCCAGCAGCGTCTCTAGGGGTGGCGGGAGTGGCGAGCAGTACTTC
.	TRBV6-5	TRBJ1-6	.	CASSYSQNSPLHF	TGTGCCAGCAGTTACTCGCAGAATTCACCCCTCCACTTT
.	TRBV7-9	TRBJ1-1	.	CASSPGGAGGNTEAFF	TGTGCCAGCAGCCCGGGAGGGGCAGGTGGCAACACTGAAGCTTTCTTT
few	TRBV2	TRBJ2-3	.	CASSAGQSDTQYF	TGTGCCAGCAGCGCCGGACAGTCAGATACGCAGTATTTT
few	TRBV7-6	TRBJ2-2	TRBD2	CASSLGGTSSTGELFF	TGTGCCAGCAGCTTAGGGGGGACTAGCTCCACCGGGGAGCTGTTTTTT
.	TRBV7-2	TRBJ2-7	TRBD1	CASSSTGGLYEQYF	TGTGCCAGCAGCTCCACAGGGGGCCTTTACGAGCAGTACTTC
.	TRBV5-6	TRBJ2-1	.	CASSPYLDSDSYNEQFF	TGTGCCAGCAGCCCCTATTTAGACAGCGACTCCTACAATGAGCAGTTCTTC
.	TRBV28	TRBJ2-7	.	CASSSLGGGEQYF	TGTGCCAGCAGTTCCTTAGGAGGCGGCGAGCAGTACTTC
.	TRBV19	TRBJ1-5	.	CASSIQISNQPQHF	TGTGCCAGTAGTATACAGATTAGCAATCAGCCCCAGCATTTT
.	TRBV28	TRBJ2-7	TRBD1	CASSSLDRGRYEQYF	TGTGCCAGCAGTTCCCTGGACAGGGGGCGGTACGAGCAGTACTTC